This T cell receptor beta chain stems from a study of cytomegalovirus exposure and HLA in healthy donors (TCRdb year 2017). The study in broad terms: According to an earlier analysis of several hundred of the donors, about 190 million T cells yielded 90 million to 130 million unique TCR beta sequences and around 280 Gb of sequence data. About 280 gigabases of sequencing data and roughly 80 million unique TCR sequences made up an early release that covered several hundred HLA-typed donors. Among the roughly 400 genotyped donors, about 83% belonged to the genetic ancestry cluster associated with self-reported Caucasian donors. The study aimed to test whether cataloging public T cell receptors could reveal signatures of past pathogen exposure. The study profiled the T cell repertoires of more than 500 subjects by immunosequencing and related them to cytomegalovirus serostatus. A separate validation cohort of 100 to 150 different subjects was used in addition to the 666-subject first cohort. High-throughput TCR immunosequencing, statistical association of individual TCRs with disease status, and machine learning were combined to predict cytomegalovirus infection status. A later analysis re-analyzed previously published TCR beta repertoires from several hundred donors and added high-resolution HLA genotyping to study TCR occurrence patterns. In the later analysis, no new phenotypic data were used to find candidate immune exposures; instead, reliance was placed on TCR beta sequences and their occurrence across donors. An earlier analysis of 500 to 750 of the donors applied high-throughput TCR beta sequencing to assess whether each TCR beta V gene segment acted as functional or pseudogenic. Alongside the repertoire data, information on donor age, sex, ethnicity and CMV serostatus was compiled. In a later genetic analysis, genome-wide SNP genotypes for about three fifths of the roughly 670 donors were used, and that subset was treated as a discovery cohort. Every discovery cohort repertoire had been produced on one sequencing platform. Class I and class II HLA loci were covered by the typing at four-digit resolution. Typing coverage varied by locus: roughly 629-640 donors for A, B, C, DRB1 and DQB1; 500 to 550 for DQA1; about 590 for DPA1; approximately 490 for DPB1. Roughly 5 DR-DQ haplotypes were handled as single units for association and clustering, since linkage in the cohort was strong. Among several hundred genotyped donors of the cohort, an average of around 240,000 unique TCR beta nucleotide sequences was sequenced per donor, of which approximately 19% were non-productive. Broader findings and caveats from the paper: Some IMGT-functional V segments, including TRBV6-2 and TRBV6-3, could not be distinguished by the 87-base-pair reads and were therefore excluded. In this cohort, only TCR beta chains were sequenced, and detectable features were limited by the absence of alpha or paired-chain data. Correlated functional status among segregating V segments might reflect linkage disequilibrium, but an unknown experimental factor could not be ruled out. A group of highly shared sequence variants was considered likely to be a technical artifact of the sequencing pipeline. In a later analysis, the rate of TCR association differed among HLA loci, with DRB1 alleles having the most associated TCRs and HLA-C alleles having the fewest. Presence/absence analyses assumed roughly uniform sequencing depth across donors, an assumption that may not hold. According to a later analysis, parvovirus B19, influenza, CMV and Epstein-Barr virus appeared linked to several top co-occurrence clusters. Three of the identified cytomegalovirus-associated TCR beta chains were confirmed in vitro to be specific for cytomegalovirus antigens. Assigning TCR associations to individual alleles was difficult when HLA alleles, especially DR and DQ, strongly co-occurred. A later analysis found that most CMV-associated TCR beta chains appeared HLA-restricted, with HLA associations seemingly driven largely by CMV exposure. The classifier was reported to diagnose cytomegalovirus status with high specificity and sensitivity in both the original and validation cohorts. The study gave a list of 150 to 200 TCR beta chains associated with cytomegalovirus. A later analysis found that HLA-associated TCR beta chains were more clonally expanded and had lower generation probabilities than equally common non-associated chains. According to a later genetic analysis, donors in an Asian-associated ancestry cluster had fewer N-insertions in productive TCRs than the approximately 670-donor mean. V-gene and J-gene trimming of TCR beta chains was associated with a missense DCLRE1C variant in a later genetic analysis, and the association was replicated in an independent cohort. CMV serostatus was the only immune exposure information available for the cohort. While some public TCRs were present in many individuals, most TCR sequences turned up only very rarely across donors. Because counts were too low, about 18 rarely observed V segments, including chromosome 9 orphons, were excluded from the earlier analysis of a few hundred of the donors. Because some donors lacked HLA typing at each locus, the association tests relied only on the typed subset. At a false discovery rate of 0.05, a later analysis linked under 20,000 TCR beta sequences to specific HLA alleles. It was suggested by the authors that the approach could potentially be generalized to other disease states and immunological phenotypes. A further reported finding was that TCR beta sequences accurately predicted the HLA-A and HLA-B alleles for most subjects in the first cohort. In an earlier analysis of 587 of the donors, most TCR beta V segments appeared in productive rearrangements about 87% or about 30% of the time, broadly matching IMGT annotations.

In the germline V gene (reference sequence), CDR1 corresponds to SEHNR and CDR2 to FQNEAQ. A distance of 14 bases separates the germline ends of V and J, which lose 6 bases and 0 bases respectively. The CDR3 has 15 amino acids, counting the end cysteine and phenylalanine. The kept DNA is CDR3 alone, 45 bases in frame from the first base. The library was made by the immunoSEQ multiplex PCR assay. For the multiplex PCR, a mixture combining 60 forward primers for TCR Vbeta segments and 13 reverse primers for TCR Jbeta segments was used. The CDR3 region of rearranged TCR beta genes was amplified from genomic DNA with a multiplex PCR assay. Amplified TCR beta libraries were sequenced as 87-base-pair reads on the Illumina HiSeq System. Regarding the original processing steps: Across the 670 or so repertoires, a later analysis counted approximately 75 million unique TCR beta chains, roughly 11 million of which were shared by at least two donors. A nearest-neighbor algorithm error-corrected the raw reads and collapsed the reads into unique sequences, merging closely related sequences to remove PCR and sequencing errors. Alignment of CDR3 sequences to IMGT reference sequences was used to assign V, D and J gene segments. For a sequence to be retained, a match of at least six nucleotides was required to both a V gene segment and a J gene segment. A rearrangement was called productive if the CDR3 had no stop codons and remained in frame with V and J, and every other rearrangement was called non-productive. Following IMGT convention, CDR3 was defined as the stretch from the second conserved V-encoded cysteine up to the conserved J-encoded phenylalanine. The earlier analysis of roughly 590 of the donors excluded sequences that lacked an unambiguous match to a single V gene segment. In an earlier analysis of some 590 of the donors, a V segment was called functional when productive rearrangements were above 56.7%, and segregating when the standard deviation between donors exceeded 5%. A statistical classification framework was developed to diagnose cytomegalovirus status using the catalog of TCR beta chain sequences. In a later analysis, V and J genes were assigned by comparing TCR nucleotide sequences against IMGT/GENE-DB human TR gene sequences. Using the TCRdist pipeline, a later analysis assigned CDR3 sequences along with most-parsimonious VDJ recombination scenarios. In a later analysis, each TCR beta chain was defined by its CDR3 amino acid sequence together with its V-gene family, and reads lacking a unique V-gene family were excluded. In a later analysis, several hundred highly shared, low-generation-probability nucleotide sequences were removed to address suspected cross-contamination and a sequencing artifact. For each public chain, a later analysis derived a clonal expansion index from normalized ranks of inferred template counts within each repertoire. In a later analysis, generation probabilities were computed with a VDJ recombination model fitted to out-of-frame rearrangements, and the resulting probabilities were checked against IGoR. In a later analysis, hypergeometric tests were used to score TCR-TCR, TCR-HLA and TCR-CMV co-occurrence, with a repertoire-size bias correction applied to TCR pairs. In a later analysis, false discovery rates were estimated by permuting HLA or CMV assignments 20 times. In a later analysis, co-occurring TCRs were grouped using DBSCAN, with TCRdist sequence similarity added in when clustering inside HLA-allele-positive subsets. For co-occurrence clustering, repertoires with fewer than 30,000 or more than 120,000 public chains were excluded, along with four to six repertoires with anomalous nucleotide sharing. The immuneACCESS repertoire file appears here via TCRdb, limited to in-frame rearrangements. These files lack a portion of the clones; in checked studies, under half of the deficit traces to unresolved V genes, and the cause of the others is not known. Clonal size and the V and J genes are those of that table, whereas D and trimming came from the DNA. Across this sample there are roughly 130,000 clones, with roughly 82% seen only once. The ten largest clones capture roughly 1.1% of the sample.

The cohort consisted of 600 to 750 healthy bone marrow donors. All cohort members were sampled while nominally healthy, although unrecorded immune exposures were likely present. The donor was CMV seronegative and belonged to the group of more than 300 seronegative cohort members. Every donor gave a peripheral blood sample, and the peripheral blood mononuclear cells from that sample were used for TCR beta sequencing. The Qiagen DNeasy Blood Extraction Kit was used to extract genomic DNA from the blood cell samples. Comments on this clone: Its antigen has not been determined. Base qualities were left out, and no much larger clone turns up one base away.

Sequences were obtained from PBMCs. The chain couples TRBV7-9 to TRBJ1-1; no D gene call is confident. This clonotype originated in a boy between 10 and 17 years old in good health and CMV-seronegative. The sequenced DNA is TGTGCCAGCAGTTTCTCGGAGGCCTTGAACACTGAAGCTTTCTTT. This sequence encodes CASSFSEALNTEAFF.